The 20 T cell receptor beta chains reported below all come from one sample, sequenced in a study of beta chain features in type 1 diabetes. Sequencing targeted expressed TCRB transcripts, as all isolated RNA had been reverse transcribed. Data came from immunoSEQ multiplex PCR; TCRdb stores just in-frame clones and leaves some out. The table lists 600,000 to 750,000 clones, roughly 12% of them singletons. The antigens of these receptors remain unknown. Study-level results: For Type 1 diabetes patients, all four CD4+ subsets carried TCRB CDR3s that were moderately but significantly shorter.

The sequenced material came from naive CD4+ T cells from blood. All receptors derive from a man aged 25-45 years with type 1 diabetes.

CDR3 residues: CASSYDRLQETQYF. In DNA, the CDR3 is TGTGCCAGCAGCTACGACAGGCTCCAAGAGACCCAGTACTTC. The chain recombines TRBV5-4 with TRBJ2-5, with a possible D match to TRBD1 (6 bases). The V end was cut by 3 bases, the J end by 1 base, with 10 bases between. Germline values: CDR1 SGHNT, CDR2 YYREEE (reference sequence). CDR3 length: 14 residues.

About this clone: This same CDR3 is encoded by further DNA sequences in the sample. The chain couples TRBV19 to TRBJ2-3, with 7 bases that match TRBD1. After removal of 5 bases from V and 3 bases from J, the junction contained 5 bases not matched to a gene. The CDR3 sequence is 14 residues long. The germline CDR1 and CDR2 sequences are LNHDA and SQIVND (reference sequence). The CDR3: CASSPGQSTDTQYF. CDR3 nucleotides: TGTGCCAGTAGTCCGGGACAGAGTACAGATACGCAGTATTTT.

A remark on this clone: Other DNA sequences from this sample encode an identical CDR3 as well. V is TRBV7-2 and J is TRBJ2-1; TRBD1 matches at 7 bases. The V and J ends lost 3 bases and 7 bases, in that order; junction bases with no gene match: 3. This CDR3 has 13 residues. The germline gives CDR1 SGHTA, CDR2 FQGNSA. The CDR3 loop reads CASSLAGGNEQFF. For the CDR3, the DNA is TGTGCCAGCAGCTTGGCAGGGGGTAATGAGCAGTTCTTC.

This clone occurred a few times. The rearrangement links TRBV6-5 to TRBJ1-2, with TRBD1 as a possible D gene (6 bases). Looked up from germline, CDR1 is MNHEY and CDR2 is SVGAGI. Trimming cost V 6 bases and J 8 bases, with 22 bases left between them. The CDR3 extends over 15 amino acids. The CDR3: CASSPVRTDLGGYTF. CDR3 DNA sequence: TGTGCCAGCAGCCCCGTACGGACAGACCTAGGAGGCTACACCTTC.

This chain joins TRBV5-1 and TRBJ2-3; TRBD1 aligns across 8 bases. This CDR3 is built from 15 residues. From germline, CDR1 is SGHRS and CDR2 YFSETQ. V gave up 2 bases and J gave up 3 bases; unmatched junction bases: 5. The CDR3 region is CASSFGQGDTDTQYF. Written as DNA, the CDR3 is TGCGCCAGCAGCTTTGGACAGGGCGATACAGATACGCAGTATTTT.

V and J are TRBV5-1 and TRBJ1-3; D is undetermined. CDR1 is SGHRS and CDR2 is YFSETQ in the germline V gene. The ends were cut back, 4 bases at V and 0 bases at J, with 14 bases in the middle. The CDR3 loop spans 16 amino acids. Here the CDR3 reads CASSPDGGLSGNTIYF. DNA for the CDR3: TGCGCCAGCAGCCCGGACGGCGGGCTCTCTGGAAACACCATATATTTT.

This rearrangement joins TRBV28 to TRBJ2-7, with D possibly being TRBD1 (6 bases). Per the germline V gene, CDR1 is MDHEN and CDR2 is SYDVKM. V was shortened by 5 bases and J by 3 bases, with 14 bases between the two germline ends. The CDR3 has 14 amino acids. The CDR3, as DNA: TGTGCCAGCAGTCCCCCGGGACAAGTCTACGAGCAGTACTTC. Its translation: CASSPPGQVYEQYF. Full variable domain (rest looked up from reference TRBV28 and TRBJ2-7): DVKVTQSSRYLVKRTGEKVFLECVQDMDHENMFWYRQDPGLGLRLIYFSYDVKMKEKGDIPEGYSVSREKKERFSLILESASTNQTSMYLCASSPPGQVYEQYFGPGTRLTVT.

This clone has only a few counts. The chain employs TRBV19 and TRBJ2-2; 7 bases agree with TRBD2. Germline loops: CDR1 LNHDA, CDR2 SQIVND (reference sequence). Unmatched junction bases numbered 7, after V lost 6 bases and J lost 3 bases. CDR3 size: 15 residues. DNA for the CDR3: TGTGCCAGTAGGTTGACTAGCAGTCACACCGGGGAGCTGTTTTTT. Its translation is CASRLTSSHTGELFF. The entire variable domain, with the rest obtained from reference TRBV19 and TRBJ2-2, is as follows: DGGITQSPKYLFRKEGQNVTLSCEQNLNHDAMYWYRQDPGQGLRLIYYSQIVNDFQKGDIAEGYSVSREKKESFPLTVTSAQKNPTAFYLCASRLTSSHTGELFFGEGSRLTVL.

The chain joins TRBV7-9 to TRBJ1-5, with 7 bases aligning to TRBD1. The CDR3 consists of 15 residues. The V gene end was trimmed by 8 bases and the J gene end by 1 base; junction bases not matched to a gene: 8. Germline CDR1 reads SEHNR; CDR2 reads FQNEAQ (reference sequence). Written as DNA, the CDR3 is TGTGCCAGCGGGAGTACAGGGGACAGCAATCAGCCCCAGCATTTT. Translated: CASGSTGDSNQPQHF.

This chain links TRBV4-3 with TRBJ2-1; no firm D call. Germline CDR1 LGHNA, CDR2 YSLEER. The CDR3 contains 14 residues. V shed 3 bases and J shed 9 bases, with 15 bases lying between them. CDR3 sequence reads: CASSQGSPSGEQFF. The CDR3, as DNA: TGCGCCAGCAGCCAGGGCAGCCCTAGTGGTGAGCAGTTCTTC.

This clone was seen more than once but under ten times. This chain uses TRBV7-9 with TRBJ2-7; 9 nucleotides align to TRBD1. The CDR3 runs to 13 residues. V trimming: 5 bases; J trimming: 5 bases; junction bases outside the gene matches: 4. Germline values: CDR1 SEHNR, CDR2 FQNEAQ (reference sequence). The CDR3 spells CASSDRGNNEQYF. DNA for the CDR3: TGTGCCAGCAGCGACAGGGGGAATAACGAGCAGTACTTC.

This clone was detected only a few times. This rearrangement joins TRBV19 to TRBJ2-3, with 14 bases that match TRBD2. Germline CDR1 and CDR2: LNHDA and SQIVND (reference sequence). With V trimmed by 6 bases and J by 6 bases, 8 bases remained unmatched. The length of the CDR3 is 16 residues. The CDR3 here is CASRSGTSGGRDTQYF. CDR3 nucleotides: TGTGCCAGTAGAAGCGGGACTAGCGGGGGCCGGGATACGCAGTATTTT. Variable domain in full (rest from reference TRBV19 and TRBJ2-3): DGGITQSPKYLFRKEGQNVTLSCEQNLNHDAMYWYRQDPGQGLRLIYYSQIVNDFQKGDIAEGYSVSREKKESFPLTVTSAQKNPTAFYLCASRSGTSGGRDTQYFGPGTRLTVL.

The V call is TRBV10-2, the J call TRBJ1-2; 7 bases map to TRBD1. V lost 7 bases and J lost 2; bases outside the gene matches: 7. The CDR3 spans 14 residues. The germline CDR1 and CDR2 sequences are WSHSY and SAAADI. As DNA, the CDR3 is TGCGCCAGCACAGGGATGGGACAGAACTATGGCTACACCTTC. Residues: CASTGMGQNYGYTF.

This clone was seen a few times. The J gene is TRBJ2-5, the V gene TRBV7-2; D gene ambiguous. The CDR3 contains 14 residues. Germline loops: CDR1 SGHTA, CDR2 FQGNSA. V gave up 4 bases and J gave up 3 bases, with 12 bases separating them. CDR3 sequence (DNA): TGTGCCAGCAGCTCGACATCTGGGGAAGAGACCCAGTACTTC. It specifies CASSSTSGEETQYF.

V is TRBV10-3 and J is TRBJ2-1; TRBD1 agrees at 11 bases. Trimming removed 4 bases from V and 8 bases from J; junction bases left unmatched: 10. Looked up from germline, CDR1 is ENHRY and CDR2 is SYGVKD. The CDR3 has 16 amino acids. The CDR3 loop reads CAISVTGTGGMDEQFF. Written as DNA, the CDR3 is TGTGCCATCAGTGTAACCGGGACAGGGGGGATGGATGAGCAGTTCTTC.

The rearrangement links TRBV2 to TRBJ2-7; D unclear. This CDR3 region has 14 residues. CDR1 is SNHLY, CDR2 FYNNEI, per germline. Deletions cut 0 bases from V and 2 bases from J, with 8 bases between. The CDR3 nucleotides read TGTGCCAGCAGTGAAGCCTGGGCTGCCTACGAGCAGTACTTC. As protein: CASSEAWAAYEQYF.

The J gene is TRBJ2-1, the V gene TRBV9; TRBD2 aligns across 14 bases. Germline assignment: CDR1 SGDLS and CDR2 YYNGEE. V was pared by 2 bases and J by 10 bases, with 11 bases of the junction left unmatched. The CDR3 totals 17 residues. CDR3 sequence (DNA): TGTGCCAGCAGCGTCTACCCGGGACTAGCGGGGGAGGGGGAGCAGTTCTTC. Translation gives CASSVYPGLAGEGEQFF.

This clone has a handful of counts. This rearrangement joins TRBV7-6 to TRBJ2-5, with D tentatively TRBD2 (7 bases). V lost 3 bases, J lost 5 bases, and 13 bases lay in between. Looked up from germline, CDR1 is SGHVS and CDR2 is FNYEAQ. The CDR3 is 14 residues long. In nucleotides, the CDR3 is TGTGCCAGCAGCTTTGGGGGGGCCGGTGAGACCCAGTACTTC. As protein: CASSFGGAGETQYF.

The V gene is TRBV7-2, the J gene TRBJ1-3; no firm D call. Germline values: CDR1 SGHTA, CDR2 FQGNSA. Trimming cost V 0 bases and J 3 bases, with 9 bases left between them. The CDR3 is 15 residues long. The CDR3 loop reads CASSLAGLGGNTIYF. In DNA form, the CDR3 reads TGTGCCAGCAGCTTAGCGGGATTAGGTGGAAACACCATATATTTT.

This clone was seen more than once but under ten times. The chain employs TRBV5-6 and TRBJ1-5; D possibly corresponds to TRBD1 (6 bases). The CDR3 is made up of 17 amino acids. With 0 bases removed from V and 2 bases from J, the gap between germline ends came to 15 bases. CDR1 and CDR2 from the germline V gene are SGHDT and YYEEEE. The CDR3 DNA is TGTGCCAGCAGCTTGGGTTACGGCAGGGGCGGCAATCAGCCCCAGCATTTT. Residues: CASSLGYGRGGNQPQHF.